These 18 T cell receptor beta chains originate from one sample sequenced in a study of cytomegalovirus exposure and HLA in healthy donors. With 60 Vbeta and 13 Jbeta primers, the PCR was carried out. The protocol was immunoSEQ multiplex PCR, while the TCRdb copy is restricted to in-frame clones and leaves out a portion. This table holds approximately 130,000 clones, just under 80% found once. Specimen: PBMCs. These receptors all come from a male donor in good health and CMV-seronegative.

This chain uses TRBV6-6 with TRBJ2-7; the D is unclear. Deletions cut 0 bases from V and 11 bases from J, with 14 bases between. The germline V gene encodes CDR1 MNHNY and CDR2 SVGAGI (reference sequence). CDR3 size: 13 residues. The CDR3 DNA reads TGTGCCAGCAGTTACTCGAATCCGGTTCTCGAGTACTTC. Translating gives CASSYSNPVLEYF.

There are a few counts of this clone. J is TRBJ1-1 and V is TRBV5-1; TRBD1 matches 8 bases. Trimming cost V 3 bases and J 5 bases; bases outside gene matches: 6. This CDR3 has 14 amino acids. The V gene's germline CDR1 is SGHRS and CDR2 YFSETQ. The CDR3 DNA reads TGCGCCAGCAGCTCGGACAGGGCAAGAACTGAAGCTTTCTTT. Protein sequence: CASSSDRARTEAFF.

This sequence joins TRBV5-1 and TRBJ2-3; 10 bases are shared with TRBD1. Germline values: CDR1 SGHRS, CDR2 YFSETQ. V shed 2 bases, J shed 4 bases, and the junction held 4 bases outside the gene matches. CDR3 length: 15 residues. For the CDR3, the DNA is TGCGCCAGCAGCTTCGGGACAGGGGAGGCAGATACGCAGTATTTT. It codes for CASSFGTGEADTQYF. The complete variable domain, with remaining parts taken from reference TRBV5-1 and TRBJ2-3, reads KAGVTQTPRYLIKTRGQQVTLSCSPISGHRSVSWYQQTPGQGLQFLFEYFSETQRNKGNFPGRFSGRQFSNSRSEMNVSTLELGDSALYLCASSFGTGEADTQYFGPGTRLTVL.

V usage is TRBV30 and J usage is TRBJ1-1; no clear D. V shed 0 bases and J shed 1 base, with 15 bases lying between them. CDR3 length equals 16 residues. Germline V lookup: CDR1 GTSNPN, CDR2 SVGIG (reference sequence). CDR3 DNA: TGTGCCTGGAGTGTAAACTCGGCGGCTCCGAACACTGAAGCTTTCTTT. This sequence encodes CAWSVNSAAPNTEAFF.

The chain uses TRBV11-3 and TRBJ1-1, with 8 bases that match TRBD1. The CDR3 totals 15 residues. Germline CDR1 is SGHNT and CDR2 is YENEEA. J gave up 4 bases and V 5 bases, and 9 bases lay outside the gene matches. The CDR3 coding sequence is TGTGCCAGCAGCACCGGACAGGGTAGGGGCACTGAAGCTTTCTTT. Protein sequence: CASSTGQGRGTEAFF.

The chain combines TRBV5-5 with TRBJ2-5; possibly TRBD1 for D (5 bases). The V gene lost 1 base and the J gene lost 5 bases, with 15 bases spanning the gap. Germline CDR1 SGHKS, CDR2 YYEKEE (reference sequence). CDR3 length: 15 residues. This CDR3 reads CASSLWSGPLETQYF. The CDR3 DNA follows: TGTGCCAGCAGCTTGTGGTCAGGGCCCTTGGAGACCCAGTACTTC.

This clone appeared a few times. CDR3 amino acids: CASSYPGTGGAFF. CDR3 nucleotide sequence: TGTGCCAGCAGTTACCCCGGGACAGGGGGAGCTTTCTTT. The rearrangement joins TRBV6-5 to TRBJ1-1; 11 nucleotides agree with TRBD1. V shed 2 bases, J shed 10 bases, and the junction held 3 bases outside the gene matches. This CDR3 spans 13 amino acids. In germline, CDR1 is MNHEY, CDR2 SVGAGI.

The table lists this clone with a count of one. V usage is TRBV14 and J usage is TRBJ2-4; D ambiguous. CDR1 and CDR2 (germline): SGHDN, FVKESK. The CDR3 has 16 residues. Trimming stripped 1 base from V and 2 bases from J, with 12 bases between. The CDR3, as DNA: TGTGCCAGCAGCCAAGTTGCAGGCGAATCCAAAAACATTCAGTACTTC. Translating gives CASSQVAGESKNIQYF.

DNA of the CDR3: TGTGCCAGCAGCGTAGACCGCGCTAGCGGGGGGGACGGCACCGGGGAGCTGTTTTTT. Its translation: CASSVDRASGGDGTGELFF. The gene calls are TRBV9 and TRBJ2-2; 12 bases match TRBD2. Germline values: CDR1 SGDLS, CDR2 YYNGEE. Losses at the gene ends were 0 bases for V and 4 bases for J; bases not matched to a gene: 10. There are 19 residues in the CDR3.

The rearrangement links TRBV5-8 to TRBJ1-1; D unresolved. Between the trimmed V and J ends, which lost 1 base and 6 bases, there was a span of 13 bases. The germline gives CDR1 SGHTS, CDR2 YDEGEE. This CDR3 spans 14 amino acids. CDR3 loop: CASSLTPFHAEAFF. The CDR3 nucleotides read TGTGCCAGCAGCTTGACACCTTTCCACGCTGAAGCTTTCTTT.

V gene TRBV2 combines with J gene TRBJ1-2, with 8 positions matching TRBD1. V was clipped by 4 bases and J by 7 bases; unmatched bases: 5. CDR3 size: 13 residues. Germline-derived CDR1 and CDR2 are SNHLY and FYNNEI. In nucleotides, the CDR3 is TGTGCCAGCAGTGCTGGACAGGGCACTGGCTACACCTTC. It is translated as CASSAGQGTGYTF.

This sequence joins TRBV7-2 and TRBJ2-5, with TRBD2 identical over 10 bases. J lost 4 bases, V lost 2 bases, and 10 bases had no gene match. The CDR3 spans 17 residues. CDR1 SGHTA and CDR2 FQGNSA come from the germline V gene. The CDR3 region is CASSLQRGGLLGETQYF. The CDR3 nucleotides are TGTGCCAGCAGCTTACAGCGGGGGGGCCTTCTCGGAGAGACCCAGTACTTC.

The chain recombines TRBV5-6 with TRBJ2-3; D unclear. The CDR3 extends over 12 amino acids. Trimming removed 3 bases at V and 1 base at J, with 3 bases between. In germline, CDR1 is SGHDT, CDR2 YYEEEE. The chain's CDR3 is CASSSGTDTQYF. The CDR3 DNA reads TGTGCCAGCAGCTCGGGCACAGATACGCAGTATTTT.

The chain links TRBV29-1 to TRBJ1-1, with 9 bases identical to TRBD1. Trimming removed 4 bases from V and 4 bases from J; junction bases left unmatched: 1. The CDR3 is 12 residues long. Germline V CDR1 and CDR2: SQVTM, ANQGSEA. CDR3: CSVGQGGTEAFF. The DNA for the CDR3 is TGCAGCGTTGGACAGGGGGGCACTGAAGCTTTCTTT.

CDR3 nucleotide sequence: TGTGCCAGTAGTCCTCAGGGGTCAAATGGTTCACCCCTCCACTTT. Translating it yields CASSPQGSNGSPLHF. V is TRBV19 and J is TRBJ1-6, with D possibly being TRBD1 (6 bases). Germline lookup yields CDR1 LNHDA and CDR2 SQIVND (reference sequence). The V end was cut by 5 bases, the J end by 9 bases, with 17 bases between. The CDR3 runs 15 residues.

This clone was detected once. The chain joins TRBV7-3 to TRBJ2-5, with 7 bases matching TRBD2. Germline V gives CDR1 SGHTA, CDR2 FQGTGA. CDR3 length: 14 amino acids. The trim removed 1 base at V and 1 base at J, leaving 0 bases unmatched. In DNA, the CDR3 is TGTGCCAGCAGCTTAAGCGGGGGCCAAGAGACCCAGTACTTC. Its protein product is CASSLSGGQETQYF. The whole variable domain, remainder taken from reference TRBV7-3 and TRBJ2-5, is GAGVSQTPSNKVTEKGKYVELRCDPISGHTALYWYRQSLGQGPEFLIYFQGTGAADDSGLPNDRFFAVRPEGSVSTLKIQRTERGDSAVYLCASSLSGGQETQYFGPGTRLLVL.

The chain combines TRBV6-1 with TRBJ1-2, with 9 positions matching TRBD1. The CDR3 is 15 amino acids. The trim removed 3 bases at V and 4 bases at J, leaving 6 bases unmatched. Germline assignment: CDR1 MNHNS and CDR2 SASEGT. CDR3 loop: CASSDRTGVAYGYTF. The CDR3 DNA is TGTGCCAGCAGTGACAGGACAGGGGTAGCCTATGGCTACACCTTC.

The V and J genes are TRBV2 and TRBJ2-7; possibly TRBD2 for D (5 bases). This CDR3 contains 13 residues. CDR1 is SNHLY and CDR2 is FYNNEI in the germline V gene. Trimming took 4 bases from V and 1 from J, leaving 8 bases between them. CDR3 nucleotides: TGTGCCAGCAGTGGCGGGCCTTCCTACGAGCAGTACTTC. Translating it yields CASSGGPSYEQYF.